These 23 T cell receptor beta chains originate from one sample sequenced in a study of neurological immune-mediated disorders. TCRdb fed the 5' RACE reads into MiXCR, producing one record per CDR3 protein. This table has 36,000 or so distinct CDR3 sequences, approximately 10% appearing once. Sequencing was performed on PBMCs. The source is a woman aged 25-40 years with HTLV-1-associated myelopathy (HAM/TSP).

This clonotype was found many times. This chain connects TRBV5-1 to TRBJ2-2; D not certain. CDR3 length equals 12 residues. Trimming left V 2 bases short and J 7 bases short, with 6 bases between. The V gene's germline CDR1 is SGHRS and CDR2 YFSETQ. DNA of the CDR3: TGCGCCAGCAGCTTAGATGGCGGGGAGCTGTTTTTT. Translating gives CASSLDGGELFF.

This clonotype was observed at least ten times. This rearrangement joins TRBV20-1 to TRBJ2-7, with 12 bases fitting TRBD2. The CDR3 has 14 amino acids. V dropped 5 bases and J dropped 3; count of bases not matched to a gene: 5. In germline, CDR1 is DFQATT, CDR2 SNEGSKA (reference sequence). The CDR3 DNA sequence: TGCAGTGCTTCCCGGACTAGCGGGGTCTACGAGCAGTACTTC. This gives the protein CSASRTSGVYEQYF.

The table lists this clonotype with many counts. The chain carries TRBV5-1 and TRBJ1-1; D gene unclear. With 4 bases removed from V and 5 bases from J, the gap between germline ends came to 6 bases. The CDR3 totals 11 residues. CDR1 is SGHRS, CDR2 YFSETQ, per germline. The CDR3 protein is CASSGGTEAFF. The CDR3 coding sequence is TGCGCCAGCAGCGGAGGAACTGAAGCTTTCTTT.

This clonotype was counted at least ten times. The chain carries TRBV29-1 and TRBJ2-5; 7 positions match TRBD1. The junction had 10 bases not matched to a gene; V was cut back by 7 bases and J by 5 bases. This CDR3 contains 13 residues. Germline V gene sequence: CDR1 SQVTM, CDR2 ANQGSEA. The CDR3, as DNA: TGCAGCGGAATAACAGGGGACGGCGAGACCCAGTACTTC. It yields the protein CSGITGDGETQYF.

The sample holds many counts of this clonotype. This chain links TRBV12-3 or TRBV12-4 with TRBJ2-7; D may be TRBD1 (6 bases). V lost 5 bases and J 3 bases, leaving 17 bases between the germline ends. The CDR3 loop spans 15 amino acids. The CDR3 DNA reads TGTGCCAGCAGTCCCCACCGGACAGCAGGCTACGAGCAGTACTTC. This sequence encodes CASSPHRTAGYEQYF.

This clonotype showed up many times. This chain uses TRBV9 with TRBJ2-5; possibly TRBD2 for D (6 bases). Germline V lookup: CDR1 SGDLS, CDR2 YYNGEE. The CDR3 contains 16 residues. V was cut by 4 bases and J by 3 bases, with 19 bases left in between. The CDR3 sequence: CASSPQGGAGKETQYF. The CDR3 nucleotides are TGTGCCAGCAGCCCTCAGGGTGGGGCGGGAAAAGAGACCCAGTACTTC.

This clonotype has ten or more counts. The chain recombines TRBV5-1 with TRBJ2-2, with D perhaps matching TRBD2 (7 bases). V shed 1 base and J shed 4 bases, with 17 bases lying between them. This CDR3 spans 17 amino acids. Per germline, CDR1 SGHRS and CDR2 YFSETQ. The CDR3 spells CASSLFGRGAGTGELFF. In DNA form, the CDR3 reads TGCGCCAGCAGCTTGTTCGGACGGGGGGCAGGCACCGGGGAGCTGTTTTTT.

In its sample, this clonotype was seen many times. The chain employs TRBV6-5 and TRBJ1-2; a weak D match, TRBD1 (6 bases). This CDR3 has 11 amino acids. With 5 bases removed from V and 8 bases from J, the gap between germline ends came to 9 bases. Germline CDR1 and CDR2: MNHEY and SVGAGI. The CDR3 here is CASSNREGYTF. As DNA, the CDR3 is TGTGCCAGCAGTAACAGGGAAGGCTACACCTTC.

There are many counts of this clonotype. CDR3: CSATGGTNTEAFF. In DNA, the CDR3 is TGCAGTGCTACGGGGGGGACGAACACTGAAGCTTTCTTT. The chain employs TRBV20-1 and TRBJ1-1; a weak D match, TRBD1 (5 bases). The CDR3 spans 13 residues. Germline assignment: CDR1 DFQATT and CDR2 SNEGSKA (reference sequence). Trimming took 4 bases from V and 1 from J, leaving 10 bases between them.

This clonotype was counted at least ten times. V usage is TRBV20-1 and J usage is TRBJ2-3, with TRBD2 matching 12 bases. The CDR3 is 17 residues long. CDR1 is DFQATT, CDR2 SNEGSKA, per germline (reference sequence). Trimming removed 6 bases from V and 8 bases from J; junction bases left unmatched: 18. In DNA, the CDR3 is TGCAGTGCAAGAACGGGACCTAGACTAGCGGGGGCGATTACGCAGTATTTT. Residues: CSARTGPRLAGAITQYF.

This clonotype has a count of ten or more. The CDR3 bases are TGCGCCAGCAGCTCGGGACAGGGGTCCGGGGAGCTGTTTTTT. Its protein is CASSSGQGSGELFF. The chain carries TRBV5-1 and TRBJ2-2; 10 bases map to TRBD1. There are 14 residues in the CDR3. Trimming took 3 bases from V and 6 from J; bases not matched to a gene: 2. Germline values: CDR1 SGHRS, CDR2 YFSETQ.

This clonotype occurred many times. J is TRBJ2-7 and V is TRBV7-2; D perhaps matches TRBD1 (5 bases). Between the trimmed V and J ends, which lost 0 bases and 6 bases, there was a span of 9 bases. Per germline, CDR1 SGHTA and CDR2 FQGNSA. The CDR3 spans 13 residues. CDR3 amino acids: CASSLAGASEQYF. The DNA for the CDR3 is TGTGCCAGCAGCTTAGCAGGGGCCAGCGAGCAGTACTTC.

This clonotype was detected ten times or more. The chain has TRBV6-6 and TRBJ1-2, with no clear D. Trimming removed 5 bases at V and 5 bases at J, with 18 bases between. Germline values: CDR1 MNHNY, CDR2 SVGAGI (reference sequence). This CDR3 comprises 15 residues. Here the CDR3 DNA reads TGTGCCAGCAGTAGGGAGACCCCGGGAAGTTATGGCTACACCTTC. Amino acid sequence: CASSRETPGSYGYTF.

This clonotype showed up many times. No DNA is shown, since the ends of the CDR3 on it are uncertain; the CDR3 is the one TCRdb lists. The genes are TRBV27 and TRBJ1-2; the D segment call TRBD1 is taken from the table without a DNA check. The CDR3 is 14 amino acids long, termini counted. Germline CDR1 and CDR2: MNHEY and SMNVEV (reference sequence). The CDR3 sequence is CASSSSGALNGYTF.

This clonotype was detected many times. The CDR3 loop is CAISEALDNQPQHF. CDR3 DNA: TGTGCCATCAGTGAAGCCCTGGATAATCAGCCCCAGCATTTT. J is TRBJ1-5 and V is TRBV10-3, with D hard to call. Trimming removed 3 bases from V and 4 bases from J, with 10 bases in between. This CDR3 spans 14 amino acids. Germline V gene sequence: CDR1 ENHRY, CDR2 SYGVKD.

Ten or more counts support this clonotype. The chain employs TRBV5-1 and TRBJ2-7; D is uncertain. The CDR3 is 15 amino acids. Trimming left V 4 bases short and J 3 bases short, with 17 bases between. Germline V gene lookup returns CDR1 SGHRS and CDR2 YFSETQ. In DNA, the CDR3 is TGCGCCAGCAGCCCCGAGGTCGGAGCAGTCTACGAGCAGTACTTC. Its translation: CASSPEVGAVYEQYF.

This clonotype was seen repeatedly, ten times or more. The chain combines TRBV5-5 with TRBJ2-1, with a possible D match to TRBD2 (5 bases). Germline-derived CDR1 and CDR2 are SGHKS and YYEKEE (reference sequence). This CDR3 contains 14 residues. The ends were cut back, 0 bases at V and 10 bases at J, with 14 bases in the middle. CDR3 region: CASSLEYHSVEQFF. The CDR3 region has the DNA TGTGCCAGCAGCTTGGAGTACCATAGCGTGGAGCAGTTCTTC.

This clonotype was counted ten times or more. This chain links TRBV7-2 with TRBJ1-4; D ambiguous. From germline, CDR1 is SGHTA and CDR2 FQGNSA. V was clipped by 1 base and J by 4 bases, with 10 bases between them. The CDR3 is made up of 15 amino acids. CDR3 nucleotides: TGTGCCAGCAGCTTAGTAGGTGGATTTAATGAAAAACTGTTTTTT. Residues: CASSLVGGFNEKLFF. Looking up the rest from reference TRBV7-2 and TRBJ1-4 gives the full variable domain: GAGVSQSPSNKVTEKGKDVELRCDPISGHTALYWYRQSLGQGLEFLIYFQGNSAPDKSGLPSDRFSAERTGGSVSTLTIQRTQQEDSAVYLCASSLVGGFNEKLFFGSGTQLSVL.

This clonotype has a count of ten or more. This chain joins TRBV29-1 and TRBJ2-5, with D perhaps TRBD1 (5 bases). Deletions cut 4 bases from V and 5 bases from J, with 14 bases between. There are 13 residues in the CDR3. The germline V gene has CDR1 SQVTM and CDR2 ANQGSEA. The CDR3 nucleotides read TGCAGCGTTGTAGGTCGAGCAGGGGAGACCCAGTACTTC. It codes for CSVVGRAGETQYF.

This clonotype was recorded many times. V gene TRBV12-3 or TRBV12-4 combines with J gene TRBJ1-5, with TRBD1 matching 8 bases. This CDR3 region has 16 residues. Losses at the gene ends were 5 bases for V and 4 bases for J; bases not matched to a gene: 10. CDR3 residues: CASSATDRGWNQPQHF. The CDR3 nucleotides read TGTGCCAGCAGTGCTACCGACAGGGGTTGGAATCAGCCCCAGCATTTT.

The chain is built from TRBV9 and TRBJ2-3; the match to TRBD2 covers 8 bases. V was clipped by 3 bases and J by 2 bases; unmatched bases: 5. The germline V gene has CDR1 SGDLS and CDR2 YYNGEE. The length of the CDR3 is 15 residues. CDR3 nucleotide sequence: TGTGCCAGCAGCGGACGGGGGGGGGCCACAGATACGCAGTATTTT. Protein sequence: CASSGRGGATDTQYF.

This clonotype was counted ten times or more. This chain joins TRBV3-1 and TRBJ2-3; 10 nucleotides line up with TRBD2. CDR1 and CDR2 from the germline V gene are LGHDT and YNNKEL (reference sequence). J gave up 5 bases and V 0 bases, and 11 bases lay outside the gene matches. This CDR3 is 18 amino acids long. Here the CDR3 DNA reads TGTGCCAGCAGCCAAGATCCGTATAGCGGGGGGCAGGGAGATACGCAGTATTTT. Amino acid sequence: CASSQDPYSGGQGDTQYF.

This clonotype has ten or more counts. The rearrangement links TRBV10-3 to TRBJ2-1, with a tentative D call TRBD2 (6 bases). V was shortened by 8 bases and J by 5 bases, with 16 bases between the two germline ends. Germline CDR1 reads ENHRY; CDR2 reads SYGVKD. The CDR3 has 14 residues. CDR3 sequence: CAIWAPGGDNEQFF. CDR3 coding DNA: TGTGCCATCTGGGCCCCCGGGGGTGACAATGAGCAGTTCTTC.